The clone carrying this T cell receptor beta chain occurred a few times. Its antigen is unknown. Sequence data for DNA of cultured CD4+ T cells were generated by the Oncomine TCR Beta short-read assay. One entry per CDR3 protein, called by TCRdb with MiXCR from the PCR reads. Here the sample spans approximately 12,000 distinct CDR3 sequences, about 48% being singletons. This specimen comes from a study of vaccination and CD4 T cells after COVID-19. Study at large: Convalescent patients gave post-COVID blood a median about 91 days post-diagnosis, range 35 to 161. A CEFX pool, an HIV-1 Nef pool, or no peptide went to control cultures.

Documented treatment: 10-day PBMC culture with coronavirus spike peptide pools or control peptides (ViraFEST assay). With peptide pools, ViraFEST first expanded antigen-specific T cells and afterwards sequenced their TCRs. Following culture for 10 days, CD4+ T cells were isolated by negative selection. Germline V gene lookup returns CDR1 SGHVS and CDR2 FNYEAQ. V trimming: 1 base; J trimming: 5 bases; junction bases outside the gene matches: 6. This CDR3 is 16 amino acids long. The clonotype was recovered from a human donor who had recovered from COVID-19. Sequencing used CD4+ T cells from blood, cultured in vitro. The V and J genes are TRBV7-6 and TRBJ2-3; TRBD2 agrees at 10 bases. The CDR3 sequence: CASSLGVLAGVDTQYF. CDR3 in DNA: TGTGCCAGCAGCTTAGGTGTCCTAGCGGGAGTAGATACGCAGTATTTT.